This T cell receptor beta chain was profiled in a study of T-cell memory formation after mild COVID-19. Germline lookup yields CDR1 SGHRS and CDR2 YFSETQ. With 0 bases removed from V and 14 bases from J, the gap between germline ends came to 12 bases. CDR3 size: 12 residues. TCRdb analysed the 5' RACE reads with MiXCR anew, one entry per CDR3 protein. The table includes approximately 400,000 distinct CDR3 sequences, more than 15% detected once. The gene calls are TRBV5-1 and TRBJ2-1, with D tentatively TRBD2 (6 bases). The source of this sequence is a young man who had mild COVID-19 (a few samples of this study predate the infection). Cell type and time point are not known. Specimen: PBMCs or a T cell subset sorted from them (not recorded which). CDR3 loop: CASSLDQGGKFF. The CDR3 DNA sequence: TGCGCCAGCAGCTTGGATCAGGGAGGAAAGTTCTTC.